This T cell receptor (beta chain) is from a study of control samples from healthy donors and cancer patients. Clones were sequenced by immunoSEQ multiplex PCR, and TCRdb holds only the in-frame ones, with some missing. This sample has 120,000 or so clones, with approximately 92% found just once. With V trimmed by 4 bases and J by 5 bases, 9 bases remained unmatched. This CDR3 is built from 16 residues. The germline gives CDR1 MNHNS, CDR2 SASEGT. Sequencing was carried out using PBMCs. This TCR derives from a man older than 75 with head and neck cancer. This rearrangement joins TRBV6-1 to TRBJ2-3, with TRBD2 matching over 10 bases. In DNA, the CDR3 is TGTGCCAGCAGTGCCCTCGGGGGACTAGCGCAAGATACGCAGTATTTT. Its protein product is CASSALGGLAQDTQYF.